The 31 T cell receptor beta chains presented below share a single source sample, sequenced in a study of vaccination effects on CD4 cells after COVID-19. Cells that had been cultured for less than 13 days were the source of isolated CD4+ T cells. The data were produced by immunoSEQ multiplex PCR, yet TCRdb's version contains in-frame clones alone and is incomplete. This sample has about 58,000 clones, with 70% to 80% found just once. For these TCRs, the target antigens are not known. The sequencing used CD4+ T cells from PBMCs cultured without peptide, collected before COVID-19 vaccination. The source of these receptors is a human donor who received a COVID-19 vaccine.

The CDR3 DNA sequence: TGTGCCAGTAGAAGGGGGGATTGGACCGGGGAGCTGTTTTTT. Protein sequence: CASRRGDWTGELFF. The chain employs TRBV19 and TRBJ2-2; possibly TRBD1 or TRBD2 for D (6 bases each). This CDR3 region has 14 residues. Trimming shortened V by 6 bases and J by 5 bases, and 13 bases separated the two germline ends. Germline V gene sequence: CDR1 LNHDA, CDR2 SQIVND (reference sequence).

J is TRBJ2-5 and V is TRBV5-1; 9 positions match TRBD1. The CDR3 has 15 residues. The germline gives CDR1 SGHRS, CDR2 YFSETQ. V was clipped by 3 bases and J by 1 base; unmatched bases: 4. The DNA of the CDR3 is TGCGCCAGCAGCTCCGGACAGGGGATCCAAGAGACCCAGTACTTC. This gives the protein CASSSGQGIQETQYF.

This sequence joins TRBV23-1 and TRBJ1-5; TRBD1 matches 11 bases. Being an ORF, TRBV23-1 has a function that is uncertain. V was pared by 3 bases and J by 3 bases, with 4 bases of the junction left unmatched. This CDR3 has 16 amino acids. This CDR3 reads CASSHGTGGHNQPQHF. In DNA form, the CDR3 reads TGCGCCAGCAGTCATGGGACAGGGGGTCACAATCAGCCCCAGCATTTT.

The table lists this clone with a count of one. This chain uses TRBV5-1 with TRBJ1-5, with 9 bases lining up with TRBD1. V lost 1 base and J lost 7; bases outside the gene matches: 15. The CDR3 is made up of 18 amino acids. In germline, CDR1 is SGHRS, CDR2 YFSETQ. CDR3 sequence (DNA): TGCGCCAGCAGCTTGACCCTGTTTTGGACAGGGGTAAAACAGCCCCAGCATTTT. Translated, it gives CASSLTLFWTGVKQPQHF.

The chain joins TRBV5-1 to TRBJ1-4; TRBD1 matches 7 bases. With V trimmed by 0 bases and J by 8 bases, 4 bases remained unmatched. The CDR3 totals 14 residues. Looked up from germline, CDR1 is SGHRS and CDR2 is YFSETQ. Here the CDR3 reads CASSLGTGNEKLFF. The CDR3 DNA is TGCGCCAGCAGCTTGGGGACAGGAAACGAAAAACTGTTTTTT.

A few counts support this clone. The chain combines TRBV7-2 with TRBJ1-2; D perhaps matches TRBD1 (6 bases). V gave up 5 bases and J gave up 6 bases, with 13 bases separating them. CDR3 length: 13 amino acids. Per germline, CDR1 SGHTA and CDR2 FQGNSA. In nucleotides, the CDR3 is TGTGCCAGCAGCCGAAACAGGGATGATGGCTACACCTTC. Encoded protein: CASSRNRDDGYTF.

V is TRBV27 and J is TRBJ1-1; possibly TRBD1 for D (5 bases). Deletions cut 1 base from V and 0 bases from J, with 18 bases between. Germline V gene data show CDR1 as MNHEY and CDR2 as SMNVEV (reference sequence). The CDR3 covers 18 residues. As DNA, the CDR3 is TGTGCCAGCAGTTTATGGGGTGGGGGGAGGGGAATGAACACTGAAGCTTTCTTT. Amino acid sequence: CASSLWGGGRGMNTEAFF.

In its sample, this clone was seen once. The chain recombines TRBV28 with TRBJ1-5, with a possible D match to TRBD1 (5 bases). The CDR3 runs to 15 residues. Germline V gives CDR1 MDHEN, CDR2 SYDVKM. V lost 8 bases and J lost 5, with 19 bases in between. The CDR3 here is CASAEAGMRDQPQHF. The DNA of the CDR3 is TGTGCCAGCGCAGAGGCAGGGATGAGGGATCAGCCCCAGCATTTT.

The chain uses TRBV2 and TRBJ2-5; TRBD2 might be the D (5 bases). Trimming removed 6 bases from V and 0 bases from J, with 8 bases in between. Germline V gene lookup returns CDR1 SNHLY and CDR2 FYNNEI. The CDR3 has 13 residues. Here the CDR3 reads CASRPGYQETQYF. The CDR3 nucleotides read TGTGCCAGCAGGCCGGGATACCAAGAGACCCAGTACTTC. Complete variable domain (other parts from reference TRBV2 and TRBJ2-5): EPEVTQTPSHQVTQMGQEVILRCVPISNHLYFYWYRQILGQKVEFLVSFYNNEISEKSEIFDDQFSVERPDGSNFTLKIRSTKLEDSAMYFCASRPGYQETQYFGPGTRLLVL.

This clone was counted only a few times. The chain links TRBV12-3 or TRBV12-4 to TRBJ1-5, with D hard to call. CDR3 length equals 12 residues. The ends were cut back, 5 bases at V and 4 bases at J, with 6 bases in the middle. CDR3 sequence (DNA): TGTGCCAGCAGTACAGATAATCAGCCCCAGCATTTT. Residues: CASSTDNQPQHF.

This clone has only one observation. This chain links TRBV4-2 with TRBJ2-3; TRBD2 aligns across 11 bases. Per germline, CDR1 LGHNA and CDR2 YNFKEQ. The CDR3 has 18 amino acids. The V gene end was trimmed by 0 bases and the J gene end by 5 bases; junction bases not matched to a gene: 10. The CDR3 is CASSQELAGVRPGDTQYF. CDR3 nucleotides: TGTGCCAGCAGCCAAGAACTAGCGGGGGTTCGCCCTGGAGATACGCAGTATTTT.

This clone was seen only a few times. The chain links TRBV5-1 to TRBJ2-1, with TRBD1 as a possible D gene (5 bases). The CDR3 sequence is 14 residues long. V shed 0 bases and J shed 4 bases, with 8 bases lying between them. Looked up from germline, CDR1 is SGHRS and CDR2 is YFSETQ. CDR3 amino acids: CASSLGGRYNEQFF. The DNA of the CDR3 is TGCGCCAGCAGCTTGGGGGGCCGATACAATGAGCAGTTCTTC. Combining the CDR3 with reference TRBV5-1 and TRBJ2-1 gives the whole variable domain KAGVTQTPRYLIKTRGQQVTLSCSPISGHRSVSWYQQTPGQGLQFLFEYFSETQRNKGNFPGRFSGRQFSNSRSEMNVSTLELGDSALYLCASSLGGRYNEQFFGPGTRLTVL.

Written as DNA, the CDR3 is TGCGCCAGCAGCCGGGGGGGCGGGGAGTTAAATCGAAGAGAGACCCAGTACTTC. Residues: CASSRGGGELNRRETQYF. The chain is built from TRBV5-1 and TRBJ2-5, with TRBD2 matching 8 bases. Germline V gene data show CDR1 as SGHRS and CDR2 as YFSETQ. This CDR3 is 18 amino acids long. J gave up 4 bases and V 4 bases, and 18 bases lay outside the gene matches.

The chain employs TRBV4-1 and TRBJ2-7; D may be TRBD2 (5 bases). Germline assignment: CDR1 MGHRA and CDR2 YSYEKL. The CDR3 runs to 14 residues. V lost 1 base, J lost 1 base, and 8 bases lay in between. CDR3 DNA sequence: TGCGCCAGCAGCCAAGGCGGGCCTTCCTACGAGCAGTACGTC. Amino acid sequence: CASSQGGPSYEQYV.

The chain joins TRBV6-2 or TRBV6-3 to TRBJ1-5; a possible D gene is TRBD1 (5 bases). Trimming removed 5 bases at V and 2 bases at J, with 13 bases between. The length of the CDR3 is 15 residues. Looked up from germline, CDR1 is MNHEY and CDR2 is SVGEGT. The CDR3 reads CASSISGTGNQPQHF. Written as DNA, the CDR3 is TGTGCCAGCAGTATCTCCGGGACGGGCAATCAGCCCCAGCATTTT.

This clone was seen only once. This chain joins TRBV5-1 and TRBJ2-1, with TRBD1 matching 7 bases. With V trimmed by 0 bases and J by 8 bases, 8 bases remained unmatched. This CDR3 has 15 amino acids. Germline V gives CDR1 SGHRS, CDR2 YFSETQ. This chain's CDR3 is CASSLGVGGFDEQFF. DNA of the CDR3: TGCGCCAGCAGCTTGGGGGTAGGGGGCTTCGATGAGCAGTTCTTC.

This clone was counted a single time. The V call is TRBV6-1, the J call TRBJ1-2; 9 bases align to TRBD1. Germline V CDR1 and CDR2: MNHNS, SASEGT. Trimming at V came to 4 bases and at J to 4 bases, leaving 10 bases not matched to a gene. CDR3 length equals 16 residues. CDR3 protein: CASSAGTGFGFYGYTF. CDR3 nucleotides: TGTGCCAGCAGTGCCGGGACAGGGTTTGGGTTCTATGGCTACACCTTC.

This chain connects TRBV6-1 to TRBJ1-2, with a weak D call TRBD1 (6 bases). CDR1 is MNHNS, CDR2 SASEGT, per germline. The length of the CDR3 is 17 residues. Trimming removed 4 bases at V and 4 bases at J, with 22 bases between. In DNA form, the CDR3 reads TGTGCCAGCAGTGGTGGGTCCAGGGGCGAAGTTCTCTATGGCTACACCTTC. This encodes CASSGGSRGEVLYGYTF.

This clone has just a few counts. The genes are TRBV11-2 and TRBJ2-3; no firm D call. This CDR3 contains 11 residues. Germline-derived CDR1 and CDR2 are SGHAT and FQNNGV. V lost 8 bases and J lost 2, with 5 bases in between. In nucleotides, the CDR3 is TGTGCCAGCTTACACACAGATACGCAGTATTTT. Translation: CASLHTDTQYF.

The chain recombines TRBV29-1 with TRBJ1-3; TRBD1 might be the D (6 bases). V lost 7 bases and J 4 bases, leaving 20 bases between the germline ends. Germline values: CDR1 SQVTM, CDR2 ANQGSEA. The CDR3 extends over 15 amino acids. CDR3 sequence: CSGADRSGSGNTIYF. The CDR3 DNA reads as TGCAGCGGGGCCGACAGGTCCGGCTCAGGAAACACCATATATTTT.

The J gene is TRBJ1-1, the V gene TRBV7-2, with D hard to call. The CDR3 runs 13 residues. Trimming shortened V by 3 bases and J by 5 bases, and 10 bases separated the two germline ends. Germline lookup yields CDR1 SGHTA and CDR2 FQGNSA. CDR3 protein: CASSFDRETEAFF. In DNA form, the CDR3 reads TGTGCCAGCAGCTTTGATAGGGAAACTGAAGCTTTCTTT.

The V call is TRBV4-3, the J call TRBJ1-5; D unclear. Germline CDR1 LGHNA, CDR2 YSLEER. Trimming removed 1 base from V and 5 bases from J, with 15 bases in between. The CDR3 loop spans 16 amino acids. This chain's CDR3 is CASSQGADGSYQPQHF. As DNA, the CDR3 is TGCGCCAGCAGCCAAGGTGCTGACGGGTCTTATCAGCCCCAGCATTTT.

This clone appeared a single time. V is TRBV2 and J is TRBJ1-2; a weak D match, TRBD1 (5 bases). The CDR3 loop spans 12 amino acids. Germline CDR1 and CDR2: SNHLY and FYNNEI. V shed 8 bases and J shed 1 base, with 8 bases lying between them. The CDR3 loop is CASRGGNYGYTF. CDR3 nucleotides: TGTGCCAGCCGGGGGGGTAACTATGGCTACACCTTC.

The chain joins TRBV27 to TRBJ1-5; D ambiguous. The CDR3 extends over 12 amino acids. Germline CDR1 is MNHEY and CDR2 is SMNVEV (reference sequence). V lost 5 bases and J lost 2, with 4 bases in between. The DNA for the CDR3 is TGTGCCAGCAGTCAGGGCAATCAGCCCCAGCATTTT. Its translation is CASSQGNQPQHF.

The chain uses TRBV19 and TRBJ2-3; D remains unclear. CDR1 LNHDA and CDR2 SQIVND come from the germline V gene (reference sequence). The CDR3 has 12 residues. V was pared by 3 bases and J by 3 bases, with 4 bases between. In nucleotides, the CDR3 is TGTGCCAGTAGTATGGTAACAGATACGCAGTATTTT. Amino acid sequence: CASSMVTDTQYF.

The chain couples TRBV2 to TRBJ2-1, with TRBD2 matching 8 bases. The V gene end was trimmed by 5 bases and the J gene end by 4 bases; junction bases not matched to a gene: 10. Germline-derived CDR1 and CDR2 are SNHLY and FYNNEI. The CDR3 length is 16 residues. CDR3 protein: CASSTTGTREYNEQFF. The CDR3 bases are TGTGCCAGCAGTACCACCGGGACTAGAGAATACAATGAGCAGTTCTTC.

V gene TRBV5-1 combines with J gene TRBJ1-1, with D tentatively TRBD1 (5 bases). Germline V gives CDR1 SGHRS, CDR2 YFSETQ. V lost 0 bases, J lost 3 bases, and 6 bases lay in between. The CDR3 extends over 13 amino acids. Here the CDR3 DNA reads TGCGCCAGCAGCTTGGGACAGTACACTGAAGCTTTCTTT. Translated, it gives CASSLGQYTEAFF.

CDR3 coding DNA: TGTGCCAGCAGCCCCCTGGCTGGGCCCCAGTACTTC. This sequence encodes CASSPLAGPQYF. The chain employs TRBV6-2 or TRBV6-3 and TRBJ2-5, with D hard to call. V lost 6 bases and J 9 bases, leaving 14 bases between the germline ends. Germline assignment: CDR1 MNHEY and CDR2 SVGEGT. The CDR3 covers 12 residues.

The rearrangement joins TRBV18 to TRBJ2-7; TRBD1 matches at 7 bases. This CDR3 contains 13 residues. Germline loops: CDR1 KGHSH, CDR2 LQKENI. Trimming cost V 4 bases and J 4 bases; bases outside gene matches: 4. The CDR3 DNA is TGTGCCAGCTCACTAGGGACAGCTTACGAGCAGTACGTC. Translated: CASSLGTAYEQYV.

This clone was observed a handful of times. The J gene is TRBJ2-7, the V gene TRBV5-4; tentatively, D is TRBD1 (6 bases). The CDR3 totals 14 residues. Germline V gene sequence: CDR1 SGHNT, CDR2 YYREEE (reference sequence). The germline V and J ends were trimmed by 1 base and 7 bases, with 15 bases remaining between them. DNA of the CDR3: TGTGCCAGCAGCTTGCCATTCAGGGGTGGGGAGCAGTACGTC. Translated, it gives CASSLPFRGGEQYV.

The chain carries TRBV14 and TRBJ1-2; tentative D call: TRBD1 (5 bases). The CDR3 loop spans 14 amino acids. CDR1 SGHDN and CDR2 FVKESK come from the germline V gene. V lost 4 bases to trimming and J lost 4 bases, with 13 bases between them. The CDR3 region has the DNA TGTGCCAGCAGCCTAAGGGACGGCTCCTATGGCTACACCTTC. It yields the protein CASSLRDGSYGYTF.